This TCR beta chain was sequenced in a study of blood T cell repertoires in COVID-19. Overall study context: Italy, Spain and the United States were the sources of the convalescent and acute COVID-19 samples.

Only in-frame clones appear in the TCRdb table, and some are missing; sequencing was by immunoSEQ multiplex PCR. Here the sample spans 200,000 to 250,000 clones, about three quarters being singletons. This clone was seen more than once but under ten times. The CDR3 is 16 residues long. Unmatched junction bases numbered 10, after V lost 4 bases and J lost 6 bases. In germline, CDR1 is SGHRS, CDR2 YFSETQ. The source material was peripheral blood. The clonotype was recovered from a woman between 65 and 79 years old with acute or convalescent COVID-19. V gene TRBV5-1 combines with J gene TRBJ1-6, with TRBD1 matching 7 bases. The CDR3 loop is CASSITGDMSNSPLHF. As DNA, the CDR3 is TGCGCCAGCAGCATTACAGGGGACATGAGTAATTCACCCCTCCACTTT.